One T cell receptor beta chain is described in this entry. This clone was recorded only once. It has no known antigen specificity. Its ends do not fully match the called genes, so a read error is possible. The data stem from a study of cytomegalovirus exposure and HLA in healthy donors (dated by TCRdb to about 2017). Study-wide context: An earlier analysis of approximately 640 of the donors reported about 250 Gb of sequence data and approximately 110 million unique TCR beta sequences from roughly 180 million T cells. The study combined high-throughput TCR immunosequencing, statistical association of individual TCRs with disease status, and machine learning to predict cytomegalovirus infection status. Genome-wide SNP genotypes for about 55% of the roughly 670 donors were used in a later genetic analysis, which treated that subset as a discovery cohort. About five DR-DQ haplotypes were treated as single units for association and clustering because of strong linkage in the cohort. Roughly 310 gigabases of sequencing data and approximately 93 million unique TCR sequences were included in an early release covering about 600 HLA-typed donors. Among about 410 genotyped donors of the cohort, an average of about 220,000 unique TCR beta nucleotide sequences was sequenced per donor, of which 15% to 20% were non-productive. HLA typing covered class I and class II loci at four-digit resolution. The study was designed to test whether signatures of past pathogen exposure could be identified by cataloging public T cell receptors. Alongside the repertoire data, information on donor age, sex, ethnicity and CMV serostatus was compiled. An earlier analysis of around 640 of the donors used high-throughput TCR beta sequencing to judge whether each TCR beta V gene segment behaved as functional or pseudogenic. All discovery cohort repertoires had been generated on a single sequencing platform. The study used immunosequencing to profile the T cell repertoires of 600 to 850 subjects and linked those repertoires to cytomegalovirus serostatus. Rather than drawing on any new phenotypic data, the later analysis identified candidate immune exposures from TCR beta sequences and the way those sequences occurred across donors. The number of donors typed differed by locus, with roughly 629-640 for A, B, C, DRB1 and DQB1, around 560 for DQA1, approximately 570 for DPA1, and approximately 470 for DPB1. The genetic ancestry cluster associated with self-reported Caucasian donors included about 84% of the 350 to 500 genotyped donors. Along with the roughly 670-subject first cohort, a separate validation cohort of over a hundred different subjects was used. In a later analysis, previously published TCR beta repertoires from 670 or so donors were re-analyzed and high-resolution HLA genotyping was added so that TCR occurrence patterns could be studied. Here is what the overall study found, with its caveats: A few of the identified cytomegalovirus-associated TCR beta chains were confirmed in vitro to be specific for cytomegalovirus antigens. Presence/absence analyses assumed roughly uniform sequencing depth across donors, an assumption that may not hold. Because some donors lacked HLA typing at each locus, the association tests relied only on the typed subset. According to the authors, the approach could potentially be generalized to other disease states and immunological phenotypes. Immune exposure information for the cohort was limited to CMV serostatus. Some IMGT-functional V segments, including TRBV6-2 and TRBV6-3, could not be distinguished by the 87-base-pair reads and were therefore excluded. Across donors, most TCR sequences were observed very rarely, whereas some public TCRs were present in many individuals. The study listed approximately 150 TCR beta chains as associated with cytomegalovirus. Correlated functional status among segregating V segments might reflect linkage disequilibrium, but an unknown experimental factor could not be ruled out. A cluster of highly shared sequence variants was judged likely to be a technical artifact of the sequencing pipeline. A later analysis associated about 18,000 TCR beta sequences with specific HLA alleles at a false discovery rate of 0.05. A further reported finding was that TCR beta sequences accurately predicted the HLA-A and HLA-B alleles for most subjects in the first cohort. Roughly 17 rarely observed V segments, including chromosome 9 orphons, were excluded from the earlier analysis of several hundred of the donors because counts were too low. This cohort had only TCR beta chains sequenced, and the lack of alpha or paired-chain data limited which features could be detected. In a later genetic analysis, fewer N-insertions in productive TCRs were reported among donors in an Asian-associated ancestry cluster than the roughly 700-donor mean. In an earlier analysis of 450 to 750 of the donors, most TCR beta V segments appeared in productive rearrangements about 90% or about 30% of the time, broadly matching IMGT annotations. An association between a missense DCLRE1C variant and V-gene and J-gene trimming of TCR beta chains was found in a later genetic analysis and replicated in an independent cohort. According to a later analysis, TCR association rates differed among HLA loci, with DRB1 alleles showing the most associated TCRs and HLA-C alleles showing the fewest. Assigning TCR associations to individual alleles was difficult when HLA alleles, especially DR and DQ, strongly co-occurred. In a later analysis, most CMV-associated TCR beta chains were found to appear HLA-restricted, with HLA associations seemingly driven largely by CMV exposure. The classifier was reported to diagnose cytomegalovirus status with high specificity and sensitivity in both the original and validation cohorts. A later analysis found that HLA-associated TCR beta chains were more clonally expanded and had lower generation probabilities than equally common non-associated chains. According to a later analysis, parvovirus B19, influenza, CMV and Epstein-Barr virus appeared linked to several top co-occurrence clusters.

The cohort was made up of 500 to 850 healthy bone marrow donors. All cohort members were sampled while nominally healthy, although unrecorded immune exposures were likely present. The donor tested CMV seronegative, placing the donor among the 352 seronegative members of the cohort. A peripheral blood sample was provided by each donor, and peripheral blood mononuclear cells were used for TCR beta sequencing. Genomic DNA was extracted from the blood cell samples with the Qiagen DNeasy Blood Extraction Kit. To prepare the library, the immunoSEQ multiplex PCR assay was applied. For the multiplex PCR, a mixture combining 60 forward primers for TCR Vbeta segments and 13 reverse primers for TCR Jbeta segments was used. The CDR3 region of rearranged TCR beta genes was amplified from genomic DNA with a multiplex PCR assay. On the Illumina HiSeq System, the amplified TCR beta libraries were sequenced as 87-base-pair reads. Turning to the authors' computational methods: In a later analysis, some 80 million unique TCR beta chains were counted across the 666 repertoires, and some 10 million of these chains were shared by at least two donors. To remove PCR and sequencing errors, raw reads were error-corrected and collapsed into unique sequences using a nearest-neighbor algorithm that merged closely related sequences. CDR3 sequences were aligned to IMGT reference sequences to assign V, D and J gene segments. For a sequence to be retained, a match of at least six nucleotides to both a V gene segment and a J gene segment was required. Rearrangements were classified as productive when the CDR3 lacked stop codons and remained in frame with V and J, and all other rearrangements were classified as non-productive. Following IMGT convention, CDR3 was defined as the stretch from the second conserved V-encoded cysteine up to the conserved J-encoded phenylalanine. In an earlier analysis of around 570 of the donors, sequences lacking an unambiguous match to a single V gene segment were excluded. An earlier analysis of a few hundred of the donors classified V segments as functional when productive rearrangements were above 56.7% and as segregating when the standard deviation between donors was above 5%. A statistical classification framework was developed to diagnose cytomegalovirus status using the catalog of TCR beta chain sequences. In a later analysis, V and J genes were assigned by comparing TCR nucleotide sequences against IMGT/GENE-DB human TR gene sequences. A later analysis assigned CDR3 sequences and most-parsimonious VDJ recombination scenarios with the TCRdist pipeline. In a later analysis, each TCR beta chain was defined by its CDR3 amino acid sequence together with its V-gene family, and reads without a unique V-gene family were excluded. To address suspected cross-contamination and a sequencing artifact, a later analysis removed a few hundred highly shared, low-generation-probability nucleotide sequences. For each public chain, a later analysis derived a clonal expansion index from normalized ranks of inferred template counts within each repertoire. A later analysis computed generation probabilities with a VDJ recombination model fitted to out-of-frame rearrangements, and checked the results against IGoR. In a later analysis, TCR-TCR, TCR-HLA and TCR-CMV co-occurrence was scored with hypergeometric tests, and a repertoire-size bias correction was applied to TCR pairs. To estimate false discovery rates, a later analysis permuted the HLA or CMV assignments 20 times. In a later analysis, co-occurring TCRs were grouped with DBSCAN, and TCRdist sequence similarity was added when clustering was performed within HLA-allele-positive subsets. Repertoires with fewer than 30,000 or more than 120,000 public chains were left out of co-occurrence clustering, as were about five repertoires with anomalous nucleotide sharing. This immuneACCESS table, as held by TCRdb, lists in-frame sequences with V and J called but not all clones. Of the missing ones, under half trace to an unresolved V gene in checked studies; the others have no known cause. D and trimming come from the DNA, and the V and J calls and clone size come from that table. In all, the sample holds under 200,000 clones, and over 75% of those were seen once. Together, the top ten hold approximately 2.1% of the sample.

CDR1 and CDR2 are read off the germline V gene (reference sequence) as WNHNN and SYGVQD. The CDR3 contains 17 residues, cysteine and phenylalanine counted. The entry retains the CDR3 DNA only, 51 bases that are in frame from base 1. Here the chain combines TRBV10-1 and TRBJ2-3, with 12 central nucleotides matching TRBD1. Material for sequencing was PBMCs. This sequence was found in a male donor in good health and CMV-seronegative. The CDR3 sequence is CASSADPVTGQGAHLNF. The DNA sequence is as follows: TGCGCCAGCAGTGCCGACCCGGTGACGGGACAGGGGGCGCACCTGAATTTT.